The rows below give T cell receptor beta chains drawn from one sample of a study of cytomegalovirus exposure and HLA in healthy donors. Some clones are missing from TCRdb's copy, which holds only in-frame ones; the method was immunoSEQ multiplex PCR. The table has roughly 100,000 clones, roughly 79% seen once. Sequencing was performed on PBMCs. These receptors were taken from a man aged 40-55 years in good health and CMV-seronegative. The CDR3 runs from the conserved cysteine through the conserved F or W. A D gene is named only where the DNA matches it firmly. Expanded clones are given a class, and other clones once, few, many or no size at all.

CDR3 DNA	CDR3 protein	CDR3 length	D gene	clone size	V gene	J gene
TGTGCCAGCAGTCCCGGGACTAGCGCCCGCGAGCAGTACTTC	CASSPGTSAREQYF	14	TRBD2	few	TRBV6-6	TRBJ2-7
TGTGCCAGCAGCTTCTTTAGACTAGCGGACAATGAGCAGTTCTTC	CASSFFRLADNEQFF	15	TRBD2	few	TRBV7-9	TRBJ2-1
TGTGCCAGCAGTGAAGGGGGGACAGGGCACTATGGCTACACCTTC	CASSEGGTGHYGYTF	15	TRBD1	.	TRBV6-1	TRBJ1-2
TGTGCCAGCAGCCCGCAGACAGACAATGAGCAGTTCTTC	CASSPQTDNEQFF	13	.	.	TRBV7-2	TRBJ2-1
TGTGCCAGCTCCCCAGGACAGGGGGGGGATACGCAGTATTTT	CASSPGQGGDTQYF	14	TRBD1	few	TRBV18	TRBJ2-3
TGCGCCAGCAGCTTAGGGGGCCCGATTTCTGGCTACACCTTC	CASSLGGPISGYTF	14	TRBD1	.	TRBV5-1	TRBJ1-2
TGTGCCAGCAGTTTAGTGGCTTCCTCCTACAATGAGCAGTTCTTC	CASSLVASSYNEQFF	15	.	.	TRBV27	TRBJ2-1
TGTGCCAGCATGGTAGTCGGGGAGCTGTTTTTT	CASMVVGELFF	11	.	.	TRBV27	TRBJ2-2
TGTGCCAGCAGCTCTACGGGACAGTTACCCCCATCTGAAGCTTTCTTT	CASSSTGQLPPSEAFF	16	TRBD1	.	TRBV7-2	TRBJ1-1
TGTGCCAGCAGCCCCTACTACAATGAGCAGTTCTTC	CASSPYYNEQFF	12	.	.	TRBV14	TRBJ2-1
TGTGCCAGCTCAGTAACAGATCTGGGGCAGAACACTGAAGCTTTCTTT	CASSVTDLGQNTEAFF	16	.	.	TRBV18	TRBJ1-1
TGTGCCTGCCAGGGGACTAGCGGGAGGCTTTACAATGAGCAGTTCTTC	CACQGTSGRLYNEQFF	16	TRBD2	.	TRBV30	TRBJ2-1
TGTGCCAGCAGCCAATCTGTTAGCGGCACAGATACGCAGTATTTT	CASSQSVSGTDTQYF	15	.	.	TRBV16	TRBJ2-3
TGCGCCAGCAGTCACCCCATCCCGACTAGCGGGACCATGGCCCCCTACGAGCAGTACTTC	CASSHPIPTSGTMAPYEQYF	20	TRBD2	once	TRBV23-1	TRBJ2-7
TGCGCCAGCAGCCAAGGGAGGGGTCAGCCCCAGCATTTT	CASSQGRGQPQHF	13	.	.	TRBV4-3	TRBJ1-5
TGTGCCAGCAGCCCAAACCGGGACAGGGTCCACGAGCAGTACTTC	CASSPNRDRVHEQYF	15	TRBD1	.	TRBV7-6	TRBJ2-7
TGTGCCAGCAGAACCCCAGGGGGAGTCTACGAGCAGTACTTC	CASRTPGGVYEQYF	14	TRBD1	.	TRBV6-5	TRBJ2-7
TGTGCCAGCAGTCAAAAGCCTAGCGGGAGCTACAATGAGCAGTTCTTC	CASSQKPSGSYNEQFF	16	TRBD2	few	TRBV27	TRBJ2-1
TGTGCCAGCAGCCAAGACAGGGGCACCTACGAGCAGTACTTC	CASSQDRGTYEQYF	14	TRBD1	.	TRBV11-2	TRBJ2-7
TGTGCCAGCACCAGGGATGGAAACACCATATATTTT	CASTRDGNTIYF	12	.	.	TRBV28	TRBJ1-3
TGTGCCAGCAGTGATCCAGGGTCAAGTTTGGGGGAGACCCAGTACTTC	CASSDPGSSLGETQYF	16	.	.	TRBV2	TRBJ2-5
TGTGCCAGCAGTAAGGCGGGATACGAGCAGTACTTC	CASSKAGYEQYF	12	.	.	TRBV6-5	TRBJ2-7
TGTGCCTGGGGGGTGGGGGCAAGGCAGCCCCAGCATTTT	CAWGVGARQPQHF	13	.	.	TRBV30	TRBJ1-5
TGTGCCAGCAGCTTAGACAGCACCGGGGAGCTGTTTTTT	CASSLDSTGELFF	13	.	.	TRBV7-2	TRBJ2-2
TGTGCCAGCAGCAAAGCACGGGGTCGAAGTTATGGCTACACCTTC	CASSKARGRSYGYTF	15	.	.	TRBV21-1	TRBJ1-2
TGTGCCAGCAGCTTAGGTGGCAGGGGGCGAGAGACCCAGTACTTC	CASSLGGRGRETQYF	15	TRBD1	.	TRBV7-2	TRBJ2-5
TGTGCCAGCAGGAGACAGGGAGCTGCTAACTATGGCTACACCTTC	CASRRQGAANYGYTF	15	TRBD1	.	TRBV6-4	TRBJ1-2
TGCGCCAGTAGAGAACCGACAAGCACAGATACGCAGTATTTT	CASREPTSTDTQYF	14	.	.	TRBV5-1	TRBJ2-3
TGTGCCAGTAGTACGCCGACAGGAAGAAGGGCGTACTCTGGAAACACCATATATTTT	CASSTPTGRRAYSGNTIYF	19	.	.	TRBV19	TRBJ1-3
TGTGCCAGCAGCTTAGGTTCGGCTAGCGGGAGCACTTACTCCTACGAGCAGTACTTC	CASSLGSASGSTYSYEQYF	19	TRBD2	.	TRBV7-2	TRBJ2-7
TGTGCCAGCAGCTACAGAGTAGCGGGGGGGCAGCACGAGCAGTACTTC	CASSYRVAGGQHEQYF	16	TRBD2	few	TRBV2	TRBJ2-7
TGCGCCAGCAGCCGGGGTTGGAGGGACGAGCAGTACTTC	CASSRGWRDEQYF	13	.	few	TRBV5-1	TRBJ2-7
TGTGCCAGCAGCGCCTGGGGCGGAATTAACTATGGCTACACCTTC	CASSAWGGINYGYTF	15	.	.	TRBV5-4	TRBJ1-2
TGTGCCAGCAGCTTACGGATGAGACTAGCCGTAGAGACCCAGTACTTC	CASSLRMRLAVETQYF	16	TRBD2	few	TRBV7-9	TRBJ2-5
TGTGCCATCAGTGACCCGGGACACAGCAATCAGCCCCAGCATTTT	CAISDPGHSNQPQHF	15	.	.	TRBV10-3	TRBJ1-5
TGTGCCAGCAGCTTAATGTCTGCAGGGGTCACAGATACGCAGTATTTT	CASSLMSAGVTDTQYF	16	.	.	TRBV11-2	TRBJ2-3
TGCGCCAGCAGCTGGCCTAGCGGGAGCAATGAGCAGTTCTTC	CASSWPSGSNEQFF	14	TRBD2	.	TRBV5-1	TRBJ2-1
TGTGCCATCAGTGAGGGACAGCTGAACGAGCAGTACTTC	CAISEGQLNEQYF	13	.	.	TRBV10-3	TRBJ2-7
TGTGCCAGCAGCGTAGATGGGCCCGGAGGGACCGGGGAGCTGTTTTTT	CASSVDGPGGTGELFF	16	.	few	TRBV9	TRBJ2-2
TGTGCCAGCAGCGACAGGGATGGCTATGGCTACACCTTC	CASSDRDGYGYTF	13	.	.	TRBV9	TRBJ1-2
TGTGCCAGTAGTCTTGCTAGGAGTGACGAGCAGTACTTC	CASSLARSDEQYF	13	.	.	TRBV19	TRBJ2-7
TGTGCCAGCAGCCGAGTAGCGGGGGCCTCCCAAGAGACCCAGTACTTC	CASSRVAGASQETQYF	16	TRBD2	few	TRBV7-2	TRBJ2-5
TGCGCCAGCAGTGAGGGGGACAGGGGTTGGTACGAGCAGTACTTC	CASSEGDRGWYEQYF	15	TRBD1	.	TRBV10-1	TRBJ2-7